In its sample, the clone carrying this T cell receptor beta chain was seen many times. What it binds is unknown. V gave up 7 bases and J gave up 9 bases; unmatched junction bases: 5. The CDR3 has 11 residues. CDR1 and CDR2 from the germline V gene are SQVTM and ANQGSEA. The data belong to a study of T-cell reconstitution after alpha-beta-depleted transplantation in children. General study findings and limits: The study reportedly traced alpha-beta T cells about two months after transplant to several hundred expanded graft clones. After transplant, high TCRbeta diversity at day 60 in some patients arose from surviving recipient T cells and thymic progenitors. Once a year had passed after transplant, T-cell counts and diversity came mostly from newly produced T cells.

This sample's TCRbeta library carried unique molecular identifier barcodes. TCRdb reprocessed the PCR reads via MiXCR and lists one record per CDR3 protein. This sample has under 250,000 distinct CDR3 sequences, with roughly 7% found just once. The chain recombines TRBV29-1 with TRBJ1-1, with 10 bases matching TRBD1. The specimen was PBMCs, collected before TCRalphabeta/CD19-depleted stem cell transplant. The sequence was obtained from a boy younger than 10 with acute lymphoblastic leukemia, due to receive a stem cell transplant. The CDR3 region has the DNA TGCAGCGGCGGGACAGGGGACCAAGCTTTCTTT. Protein: CSGGTGDQAFF.